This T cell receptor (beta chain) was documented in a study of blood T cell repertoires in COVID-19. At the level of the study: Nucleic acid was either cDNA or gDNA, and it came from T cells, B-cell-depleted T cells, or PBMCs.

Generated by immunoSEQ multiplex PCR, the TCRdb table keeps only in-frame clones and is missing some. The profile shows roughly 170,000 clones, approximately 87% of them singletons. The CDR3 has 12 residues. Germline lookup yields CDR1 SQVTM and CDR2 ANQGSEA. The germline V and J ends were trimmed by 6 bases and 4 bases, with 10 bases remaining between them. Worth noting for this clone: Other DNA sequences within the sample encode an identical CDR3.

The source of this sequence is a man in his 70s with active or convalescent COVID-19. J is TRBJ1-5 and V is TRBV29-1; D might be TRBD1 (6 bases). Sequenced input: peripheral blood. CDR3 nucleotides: TGCAGCGTCCAAACAGGGAATCAGCCCCAGCATTTT. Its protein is CSVQTGNQPQHF.